The 19 T cell receptor beta chains presented below share a single source sample, sequenced in a study of blood T cell repertoires in COVID-19. The method was immunoSEQ multiplex PCR; TCRdb's version includes in-frame clones alone and lacks a portion of them. The sample contains approximately 100,000 clones, 85% to 90% of which appear only once. Sequences were obtained from peripheral blood. These receptors came from an elderly woman with acute or convalescent COVID-19.

This clone was recorded once. The J gene is TRBJ1-5, the V gene TRBV6-2 or TRBV6-3; TRBD1 is a possible D gene (5 bases). V lost 1 base, J lost 9 bases, and 13 bases lay in between. CDR3 length equals 14 residues. Germline V gives CDR1 MNHEY, CDR2 SVGEGT. The CDR3 loop reads CASSYWQGDGPQHF. CDR3 in DNA: TGTGCCAGCAGTTACTGGCAGGGCGATGGGCCCCAGCATTTT.

The chain has TRBV5-1 and TRBJ2-2; 9 nucleotides align to TRBD1. The V segment lost 3 bases and the J segment 6 bases; nucleotides outside the gene matches: 6. The CDR3 spans 15 residues. Germline V gene sequence: CDR1 SGHRS, CDR2 YFSETQ. The CDR3 protein is CASSSGQGRAGELFF. For the CDR3, the DNA is TGCGCCAGCAGCTCGGGACAGGGAAGGGCCGGGGAGCTGTTTTTT.

The CDR3 is CASSKVDFRGQGFYEQYF. The CDR3 DNA follows: TGTGCCAGCAGCAAAGTTGATTTCCGGGGACAGGGATTCTACGAGCAGTACTTC. The chain is built from TRBV21-1 and TRBJ2-7; the table's D call TRBD1 went unverified against the DNA. TRBV21-1 is tagged as a pseudogene. The CDR3 covers 18 residues.

The chain uses TRBV5-1 and TRBJ2-7; 10 positions match TRBD2. This CDR3 is built from 15 residues. V was clipped by 4 bases and J by 2 bases; unmatched bases: 6. Germline loops: CDR1 SGHRS, CDR2 YFSETQ. The CDR3 region has the DNA TGCGCCAGCAGCCTTAGCGGGGGGCCCGCCTACGAGCAGTACTTC. Protein sequence: CASSLSGGPAYEQYF.

V gene TRBV10-3 combines with J gene TRBJ1-5; 10 bases map to TRBD1. CDR1 is ENHRY, CDR2 SYGVKD, per germline. J gave up 0 bases and V 11 bases, and 4 bases lay outside the gene matches. The CDR3 extends over 14 amino acids. The CDR3: CAGGTGDSNQPQHF. The CDR3 region has the DNA TGTGCCGGGGGGACAGGGGATAGCAATCAGCCCCAGCATTTT.

The chain recombines TRBV19 with TRBJ1-4; possibly TRBD1 for D (5 bases). The V end lost 4 bases, the J end lost 13 bases, and 13 bases lay between the germline ends. Germline values: CDR1 LNHDA, CDR2 SQIVND (reference sequence). The CDR3 consists of 12 residues. The CDR3: CASSTIGGTLFF. For the CDR3, the DNA is TGTGCCAGTAGTACCATAGGAGGGACACTGTTTTTT.

The J gene is TRBJ1-2, the V gene TRBV18, with D perhaps matching TRBD1 (6 bases). The CDR3 has 13 amino acids. With 3 bases removed from V and 4 bases from J, the gap between germline ends came to 9 bases. Looked up from germline, CDR1 is KGHSH and CDR2 is LQKENI. Here the CDR3 reads CASSPEGVYGYTF. The CDR3 DNA reads TGTGCCAGCTCACCTGAGGGGGTCTATGGCTACACCTTC.

The gene calls are TRBV6-5 and TRBJ1-1, with D perhaps matching TRBD1 (6 bases). The germline V and J ends were trimmed by 10 bases and 2 bases, with 11 bases remaining between them. Germline loops: CDR1 MNHEY, CDR2 SVGAGI. The CDR3 extends over 12 amino acids. CDR3 region: CATRTENTEAFF. CDR3 coding DNA: TGTGCCACCCGGACAGAAAACACTGAAGCTTTCTTT.

V is TRBV19 and J is TRBJ2-2, with D maybe TRBD2 (5 bases). Germline V gives CDR1 LNHDA, CDR2 SQIVND (reference sequence). The CDR3 has 15 amino acids. V lost 6 bases to trimming and J lost 1 base, with 12 bases between them. The DNA for the CDR3 is TGTGCCAGTAGGCCCAATGGACTGAACACCGGGGAGCTGTTTTTT. It is translated as CASRPNGLNTGELFF.

The rearrangement links TRBV2 to TRBJ1-4; the match to TRBD1 covers 8 bases. Germline lookup yields CDR1 SNHLY and CDR2 FYNNEI. Trimming at V came to 6 bases and at J to 7 bases, leaving 7 bases not matched to a gene. This CDR3 region has 14 residues. For the CDR3, the DNA is TGTGCCAGCAGGAAGGACAGGGTTGGTGAAAAACTGTTTTTT. Translated: CASRKDRVGEKLFF.

This chain joins TRBV29-1 and TRBJ2-1; 7 nucleotides match TRBD2. With 1 base clipped from V and 9 bases from J, the junction kept 0 bases outside the gene matches. The CDR3 is 11 amino acids. Germline assignment: CDR1 SQVTM and CDR2 ANQGSEA. The CDR3 protein is CSVEGGGEQFF. Written as DNA, the CDR3 is TGCAGCGTTGAAGGGGGGGGTGAGCAGTTCTTC.

V is TRBV7-2 and J is TRBJ2-3; 11 bases fit TRBD2. The CDR3 totals 16 residues. Unmatched junction bases numbered 7, after V lost 2 bases and J lost 6 bases. Germline lookup yields CDR1 SGHTA and CDR2 FQGNSA. The CDR3 nucleotides read TGTGCCAGCAGCTTACGACTAGCGGGGCCCTCGGATACGCAGTATTTT. Its protein product is CASSLRLAGPSDTQYF.

The count of this clone is one. The chain joins TRBV29-1 to TRBJ1-3, with TRBD1 as a possible D gene (6 bases). The CDR3 consists of 13 residues. CDR1 and CDR2 from the germline V gene are SQVTM and ANQGSEA. V was shortened by 5 bases and J by 4 bases, with 12 bases between the two germline ends. The CDR3 protein is CSVLTGSGNTIYF. CDR3 nucleotide sequence: TGCAGCGTTCTCACAGGGTCCGGAAACACCATATATTTT. Together with reference TRBV29-1 and TRBJ1-3, the CDR3 gives the full variable domain: SAVISQKPSRDICQRGTSLTIQCQVDSQVTMMFWYRQQPGQSLTLIATANQGSEATYESGFVIDKFPISRPNLTFSTLTVSNMSPEDSSIYLCSVLTGSGNTIYFGEGSWLTVV.

This clone was found a few times. The V and J genes are TRBV19 and TRBJ2-3; TRBD2 agrees at 13 bases. The V segment lost 9 bases and the J segment 7 bases; nucleotides outside the gene matches: 7. The CDR3 covers 14 residues. The germline CDR1 and CDR2 sequences are LNHDA and SQIVND (reference sequence). The CDR3 nucleotides read TGTGCCAGCAGACTAGCGGGGGGAATGAATACGCAGTATTTT. Translated: CASRLAGGMNTQYF.

The chain is built from TRBV7-8 and TRBJ1-4; D perhaps matches TRBD1 (5 bases). This CDR3 spans 15 amino acids. The V end lost 7 bases, the J end lost 4 bases, and 16 bases lay between the germline ends. CDR1 is SGHVS and CDR2 is FQNEAQ in the germline V gene. The CDR3 DNA follows: TGTGCCAGCACCAAAATGGGGCGAGATAATGAAAAACTGTTTTTT. This gives the protein CASTKMGRDNEKLFF.

CDR3 DNA: TGCGCCAGCAGTGAGACGGGGGGGACAGGGTATGGCTACACCTTC. This encodes CASSETGGTGYGYTF. The genes are TRBV10-2 and TRBJ1-2; TRBD1 matches at 9 bases. Germline V gene data show CDR1 as WSHSY and CDR2 as SAAADI. This CDR3 is 15 amino acids long. The ends lost 2 bases at V and 5 bases at J; junction bases unmatched: 6.

This chain links TRBV2 with TRBJ2-7; D ambiguous. CDR3 length equals 14 residues. Germline V gene data show CDR1 as SNHLY and CDR2 as FYNNEI. V was pared by 7 bases and J by 0 bases, with 13 bases between. CDR3 sequence (DNA): TGTGCCAGCACCCAGGCTCCAGCCTCCTACGAGCAGTACTTC. This codes for CASTQAPASYEQYF.

The chain joins TRBV2 to TRBJ1-1; perhaps TRBD1 as D (6 bases). Trimming stripped 6 bases from V and 11 bases from J, with 22 bases between. The CDR3 has 14 amino acids. CDR1 and CDR2 from the germline V gene are SNHLY and FYNNEI. CDR3 region: CASSPDPTGMRAFF. CDR3 coding DNA: TGTGCCAGCAGCCCTGACCCGACAGGAATGAGGGCTTTCTTT.

This sequence joins TRBV21-1 and TRBJ1-6; TRBD1, as called in the table, went unchecked against the DNA. TRBV21-1 is marked as a pseudogene. The length of the CDR3 is 20 residues. CDR3 residues: CASSKLEQGVTSSYNSPLHF. The CDR3 DNA reads TGTGCCAGCAGCAAATTGGAACAGGGGGTAACGAGCTCCTATAATTCACCCCTCCACTTT.